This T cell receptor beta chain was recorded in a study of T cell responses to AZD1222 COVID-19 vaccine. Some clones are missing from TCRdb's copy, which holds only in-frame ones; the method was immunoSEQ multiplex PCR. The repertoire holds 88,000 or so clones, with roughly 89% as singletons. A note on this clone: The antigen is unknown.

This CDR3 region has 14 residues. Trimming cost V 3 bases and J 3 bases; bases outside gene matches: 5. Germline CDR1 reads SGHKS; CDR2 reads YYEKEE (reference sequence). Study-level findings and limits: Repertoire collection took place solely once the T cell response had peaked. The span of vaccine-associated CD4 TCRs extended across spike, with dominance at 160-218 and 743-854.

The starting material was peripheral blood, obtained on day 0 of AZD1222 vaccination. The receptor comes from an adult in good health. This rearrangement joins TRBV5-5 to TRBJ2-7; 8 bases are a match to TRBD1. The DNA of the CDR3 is TGTGCCAGCAGCTACGGGACAGGTTTCTACGAGCAGTACTTC. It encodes CASSYGTGFYEQYF. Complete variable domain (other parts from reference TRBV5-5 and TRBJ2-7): DAGVTQSPTHLIKTRGQQVTLRCSPISGHKSVSWYQQVLGQGPQFIFQYYEKEERGRGNFPDRFSARQFPNYSSELNVNALLLGDSALYLCASSYGTGFYEQYFGPGTRLTVT.